This is a list of T cell receptor beta chains from one sample in a study of graft-versus-host responses after intestinal transplantation. Assay: immunoSEQ multiplex PCR; the TCRdb copy retains only in-frame clones and omits some. The repertoire holds around 19,000 clones, with approximately 39% as singletons. The sample here was alloreactive CD4+ T cells from a mixed lymphocyte reaction culture, taken before transplantation. These receptors all stem from a human patient who was an organ donor for intestinal transplantation. The CDR3 runs from the conserved cysteine through the conserved F or W. The order of the fields is V gene, CDR3 protein.

TRBV5-4 CASSRLLQGNTEAFF
TRBV5-4 CASSLLRTRVNEQFF
TRBV15 CATSIKRTGEKLFF
TRBV11-2 CASSQGTIPPGNTIYF
TRBV18 CASSPQAEYTGELFF
TRBV4-3 CASSQDEVIQETQYF
TRBV28 CASSRAQANTEAFF
TRBV27 CASKNSANTGGNTIYF
TRBV18 CASSPGSPEQYF
TRBV7-2 CASSLVAGVDIQYF